This is a list of T cell receptor beta chains from one sample in a study of shared clonotypes between healthy human individuals. The assay was immunoSEQ multiplex PCR, and TCRdb's table has in-frame clones only and misses some. The sample carries approximately 500,000 clones, 90% to 96% recorded once. What was sequenced was naive CD4+ T cells sorted from blood. Receptor source: a woman aged 25 to 39 in good health. Both conserved end residues are part of each CDR3. The order of the fields is CDR3 length, D gene, clone size, V gene, J gene, CDR3 DNA, CDR3 protein. A D gene is named only where the DNA matches it firmly. A row's size may be missing; if present it is once, few, many or a size class.

19,TRBD2,.,TRBV28,TRBJ2-6,TGTGCCAGCAGTTTACCCCTAGCGGGAGTTGGAGCGGGGGCCAACGTCCTGACTTTC,CASSLPLAGVGAGANVLTF
13,TRBD2,.,TRBV10-2,TRBJ2-7,TGCGCCAGCAGACTAGCGGGAGGGCAGGAGCAGTACTTC,CASRLAGGQEQYF
14,.,once,TRBV2,TRBJ2-1,TGTGCCAGCAGTGCTAGTTGGTCCTACAATGAGCAGTTCTTC,CASSASWSYNEQFF
15,TRBD1,.,TRBV5-6,TRBJ2-7,TGTGCCAGCAGCTCTTCCCAGGGGGCGTCCGACGAGCAGTACTTC,CASSSSQGASDEQYF
17,TRBD2,.,TRBV5-1,TRBJ2-2,TGCGCCAGCAGCTTGGCCCCAGGACTAGTTTCCACCGGGGAGCTGTTTTTT,CASSLAPGLVSTGELFF
15,TRBD1,.,TRBV10-2,TRBJ2-5,TGCGCCAGCAGTGAGTCCCGACAGGGCCCGGAGACCCAGTACTTC,CASSESRQGPETQYF
15,TRBD2,.,TRBV11-2,TRBJ2-7,TGTGCCAGCAGCTCGGGACTAGCGGGACTCCTTGGGCAGTACTTC,CASSSGLAGLLGQYF
13,.,.,TRBV5-1,TRBJ2-5,TGCGCCAGCAATACAGGCCACCAAGAGACCCAGTACTTC,CASNTGHQETQYF
13,TRBD2,.,TRBV5-1,TRBJ2-3,TGCGCCAGCAGCCCGGCCGGGGGGGATACGCAGTATTTT,CASSPAGGDTQYF
13,.,.,TRBV15,TRBJ2-7,TGTGCCACCAGCAGGGACAGATCCTACGAGCAGTACTTC,CATSRDRSYEQYF
13,.,.,TRBV7-9,TRBJ1-6,TGTGCCAGCAGCCCGCTGGGGGAATCACCCCTCCACTTT,CASSPLGESPLHF
13,.,.,TRBV11-1,TRBJ1-1,TGTGCCAGCACTTCTAGGCGGGGGACTGAAGCTTTCTTT,CASTSRRGTEAFF
13,.,.,TRBV11-2,TRBJ2-5,TGTGCCAGCAGCTTAGGGCATAGTGAGACCCAGTACTTC,CASSLGHSETQYF
12,.,few,TRBV6-1,TRBJ1-2,TGTGCCAGCAGTGAACAGAACTATGGCTACACCTTC,CASSEQNYGYTF
14,.,.,TRBV28,TRBJ1-1,TGTGCCAGCAGTGTCGGACATTTGAACACTGAAGCTTTCTTT,CASSVGHLNTEAFF
14,.,.,TRBV19,TRBJ2-7,TGTGCCAGTAGTATGCTAGCGCAACCCTACGAGCAGTACTTC,CASSMLAQPYEQYF